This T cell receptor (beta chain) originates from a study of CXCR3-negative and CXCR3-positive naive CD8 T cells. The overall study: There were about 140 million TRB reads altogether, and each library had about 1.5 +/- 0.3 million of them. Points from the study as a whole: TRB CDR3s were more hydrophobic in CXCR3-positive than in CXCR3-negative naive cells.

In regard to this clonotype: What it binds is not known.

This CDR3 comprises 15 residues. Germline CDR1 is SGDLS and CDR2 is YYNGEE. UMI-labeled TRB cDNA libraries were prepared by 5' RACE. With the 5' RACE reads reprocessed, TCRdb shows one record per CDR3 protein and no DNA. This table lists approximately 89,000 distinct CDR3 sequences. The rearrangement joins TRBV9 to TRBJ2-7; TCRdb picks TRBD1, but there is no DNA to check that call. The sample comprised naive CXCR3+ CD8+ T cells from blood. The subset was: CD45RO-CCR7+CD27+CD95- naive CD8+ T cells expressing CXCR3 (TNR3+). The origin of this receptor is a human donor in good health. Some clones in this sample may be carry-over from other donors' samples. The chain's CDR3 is CASSPSGQVLNEQYF. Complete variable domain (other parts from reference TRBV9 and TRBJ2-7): DSGVTQTPKHLITATGQRVTLRCSPRSGDLSVYWYQQSLDQGLQFLIQYYNGEERAKGNILERFSAQQFPDLHSELNLSSLELGDSALYFCASSPSGQVLNEQYFGPGTRLTVT.